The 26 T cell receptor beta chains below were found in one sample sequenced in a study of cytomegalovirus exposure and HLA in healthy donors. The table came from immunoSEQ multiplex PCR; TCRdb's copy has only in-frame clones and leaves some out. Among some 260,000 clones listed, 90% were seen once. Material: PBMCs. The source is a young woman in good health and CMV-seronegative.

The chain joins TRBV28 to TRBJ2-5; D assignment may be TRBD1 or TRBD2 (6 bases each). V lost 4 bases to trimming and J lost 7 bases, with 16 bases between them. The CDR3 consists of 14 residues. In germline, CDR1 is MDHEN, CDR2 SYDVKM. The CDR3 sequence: CASSSQGGLGTQYF. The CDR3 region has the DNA TGTGCCAGCAGTTCCCAAGGGGGGTTAGGGACCCAGTACTTC.

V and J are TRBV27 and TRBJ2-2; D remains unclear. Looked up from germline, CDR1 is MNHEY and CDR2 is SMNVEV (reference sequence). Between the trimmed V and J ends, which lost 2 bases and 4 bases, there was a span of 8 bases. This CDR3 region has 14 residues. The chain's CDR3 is CASSLRTLTGELFF. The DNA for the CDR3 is TGTGCCAGCAGTTTAAGGACCCTCACCGGGGAGCTGTTTTTT.

The CDR3: CASSIDRDYGYTF. The CDR3 DNA reads TGTGCCAGCAGTATCGACAGGGACTATGGCTACACCTTC. V gene TRBV28 combines with J gene TRBJ1-2; 7 bases line up with TRBD1. The V and J ends lost 5 bases and 3 bases, in that order; junction bases with no gene match: 3. This CDR3 is built from 13 residues. Germline loops: CDR1 MDHEN, CDR2 SYDVKM.

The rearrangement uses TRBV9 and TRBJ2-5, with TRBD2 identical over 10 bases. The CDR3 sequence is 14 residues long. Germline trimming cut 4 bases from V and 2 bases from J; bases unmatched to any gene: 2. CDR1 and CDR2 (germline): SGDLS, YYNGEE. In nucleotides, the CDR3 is TGTGCCAGCAGCTCGGGACTAGCGCAAGAGACCCAGTACTTC. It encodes CASSSGLAQETQYF.

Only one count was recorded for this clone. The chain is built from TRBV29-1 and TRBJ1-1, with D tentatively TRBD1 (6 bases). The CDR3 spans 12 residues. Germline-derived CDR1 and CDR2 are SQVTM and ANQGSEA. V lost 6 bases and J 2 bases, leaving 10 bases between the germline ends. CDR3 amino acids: CSVQQGNTEAFF. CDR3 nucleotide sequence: TGCAGCGTGCAACAGGGTAACACTGAAGCTTTCTTT.

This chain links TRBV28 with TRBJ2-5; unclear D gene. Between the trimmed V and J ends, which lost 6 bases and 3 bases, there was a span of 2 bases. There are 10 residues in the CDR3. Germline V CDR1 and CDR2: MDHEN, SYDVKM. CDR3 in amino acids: CASSEETQYF. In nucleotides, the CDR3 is TGTGCCAGCAGCGAAGAGACCCAGTACTTC.

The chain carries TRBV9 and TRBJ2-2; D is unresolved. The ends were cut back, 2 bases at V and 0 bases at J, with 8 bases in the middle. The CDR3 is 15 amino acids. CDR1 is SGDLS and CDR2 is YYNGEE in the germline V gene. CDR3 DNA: TGTGCCAGCAGCGTCGACTTACCGAACACCGGGGAGCTGTTTTTT. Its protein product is CASSVDLPNTGELFF. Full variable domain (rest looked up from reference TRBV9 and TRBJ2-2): DSGVTQTPKHLITATGQRVTLRCSPRSGDLSVYWYQQSLDQGLQFLIQYYNGEERAKGNILERFSAQQFPDLHSELNLSSLELGDSALYFCASSVDLPNTGELFFGEGSRLTVL.

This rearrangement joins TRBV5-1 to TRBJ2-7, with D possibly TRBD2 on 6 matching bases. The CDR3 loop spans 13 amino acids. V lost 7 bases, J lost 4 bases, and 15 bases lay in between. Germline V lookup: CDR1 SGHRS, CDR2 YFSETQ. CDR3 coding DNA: TGCGCCAGCTCCGCGGGGATTCTGTACGAGCAGTACTTC. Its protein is CASSAGILYEQYF.

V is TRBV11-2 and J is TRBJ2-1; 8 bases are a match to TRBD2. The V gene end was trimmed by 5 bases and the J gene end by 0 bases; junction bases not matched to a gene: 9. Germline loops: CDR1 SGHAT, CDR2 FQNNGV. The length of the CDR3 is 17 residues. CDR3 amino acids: CASSAGGQLVSYNEQFF. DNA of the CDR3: TGTGCCAGCAGCGCGGGAGGACAGCTAGTCTCCTACAATGAGCAGTTCTTC.

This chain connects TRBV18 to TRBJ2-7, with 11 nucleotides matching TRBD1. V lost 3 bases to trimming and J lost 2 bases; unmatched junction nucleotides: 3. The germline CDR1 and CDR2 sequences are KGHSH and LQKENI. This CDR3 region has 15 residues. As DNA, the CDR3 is TGTGCCAGCTCACCGGGACAGGGGGGGACCTACGAGCAGTACTTC. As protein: CASSPGQGGTYEQYF.

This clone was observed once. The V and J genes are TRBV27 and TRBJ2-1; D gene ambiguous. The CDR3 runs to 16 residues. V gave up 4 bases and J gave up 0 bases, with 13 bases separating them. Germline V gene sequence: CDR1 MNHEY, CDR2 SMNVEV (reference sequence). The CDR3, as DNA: TGTGCCAGCAGTTCAATTACAATAAGCTCCTACAATGAGCAGTTCTTC. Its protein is CASSSITISSYNEQFF.

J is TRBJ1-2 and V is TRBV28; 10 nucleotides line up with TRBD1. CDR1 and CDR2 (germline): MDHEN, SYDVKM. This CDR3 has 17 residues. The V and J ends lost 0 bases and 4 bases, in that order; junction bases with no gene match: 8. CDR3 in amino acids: CASSLWVDRGVGYGYTF. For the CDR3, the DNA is TGTGCCAGCAGTTTATGGGTGGACAGGGGGGTAGGCTATGGCTACACCTTC.

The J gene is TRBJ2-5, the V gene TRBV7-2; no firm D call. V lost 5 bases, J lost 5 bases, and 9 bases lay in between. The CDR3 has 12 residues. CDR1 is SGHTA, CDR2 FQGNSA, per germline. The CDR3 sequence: CASSPTPETQYF. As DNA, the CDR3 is TGTGCCAGCAGCCCGACCCCTGAGACCCAGTACTTC.

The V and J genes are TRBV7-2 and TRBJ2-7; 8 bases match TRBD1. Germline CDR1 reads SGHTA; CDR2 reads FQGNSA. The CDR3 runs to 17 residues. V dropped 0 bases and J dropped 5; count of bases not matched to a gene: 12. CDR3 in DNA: TGTGCCAGCAGCTTAGCGGAAGAAGGACAGGGATTGGACGAGCAGTACTTC. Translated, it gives CASSLAEEGQGLDEQYF.

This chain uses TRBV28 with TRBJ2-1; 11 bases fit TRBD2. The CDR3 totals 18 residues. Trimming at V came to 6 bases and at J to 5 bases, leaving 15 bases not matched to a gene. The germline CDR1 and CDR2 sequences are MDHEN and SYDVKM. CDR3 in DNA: TGTGCCAGCAGCGAACCACGGGCGATAGCGGGAGGGGACAATGAGCAGTTCTTC. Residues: CASSEPRAIAGGDNEQFF.

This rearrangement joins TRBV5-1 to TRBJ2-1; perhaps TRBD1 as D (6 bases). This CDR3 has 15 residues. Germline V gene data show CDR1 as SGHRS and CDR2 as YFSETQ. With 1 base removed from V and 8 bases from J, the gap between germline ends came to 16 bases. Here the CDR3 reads CASSLTGPGWDEQFF. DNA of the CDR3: TGCGCCAGCAGCTTGACAGGGCCGGGGTGGGATGAGCAGTTCTTC.

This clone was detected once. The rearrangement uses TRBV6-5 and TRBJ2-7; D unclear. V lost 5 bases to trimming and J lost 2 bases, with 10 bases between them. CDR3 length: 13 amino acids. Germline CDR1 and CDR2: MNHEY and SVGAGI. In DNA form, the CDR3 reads TGTGCCAGCAGTCTGGGTGAACCCTACGAGCAGTACTTC. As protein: CASSLGEPYEQYF.

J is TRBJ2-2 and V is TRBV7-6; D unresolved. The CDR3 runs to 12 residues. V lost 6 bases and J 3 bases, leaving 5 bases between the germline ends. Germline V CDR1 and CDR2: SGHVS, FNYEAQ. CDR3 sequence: CASRSDTGELFF. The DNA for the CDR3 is TGTGCCAGCAGGTCGGACACCGGGGAGCTGTTTTTT.

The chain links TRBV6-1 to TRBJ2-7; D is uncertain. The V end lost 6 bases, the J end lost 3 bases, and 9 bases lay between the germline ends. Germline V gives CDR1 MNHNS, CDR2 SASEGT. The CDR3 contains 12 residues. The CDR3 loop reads CASSATDYEQYF. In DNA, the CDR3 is TGTGCCAGCAGCGCGACCGACTACGAGCAGTACTTC.

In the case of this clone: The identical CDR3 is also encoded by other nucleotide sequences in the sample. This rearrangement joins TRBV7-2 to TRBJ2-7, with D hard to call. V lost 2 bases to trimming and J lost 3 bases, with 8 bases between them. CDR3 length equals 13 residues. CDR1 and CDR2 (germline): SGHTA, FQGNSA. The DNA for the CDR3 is TGTGCCAGCAGCTTATCGCGCAGCTACGAGCAGTACTTC. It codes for CASSLSRSYEQYF.

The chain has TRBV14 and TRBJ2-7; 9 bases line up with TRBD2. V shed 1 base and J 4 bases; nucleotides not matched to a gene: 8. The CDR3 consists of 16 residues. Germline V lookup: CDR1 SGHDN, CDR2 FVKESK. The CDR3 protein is CASSQGAASGDYEQYF. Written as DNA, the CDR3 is TGTGCCAGCAGCCAAGGTGCAGCTAGCGGGGATTACGAGCAGTACTTC.

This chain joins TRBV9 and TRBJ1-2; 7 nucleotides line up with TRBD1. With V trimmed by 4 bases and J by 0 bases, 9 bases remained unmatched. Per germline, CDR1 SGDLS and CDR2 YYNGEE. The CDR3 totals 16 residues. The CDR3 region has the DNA TGTGCCAGCAGCCCGAGGAGGGGGACAGCTAACTATGGCTACACCTTC. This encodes CASSPRRGTANYGYTF.

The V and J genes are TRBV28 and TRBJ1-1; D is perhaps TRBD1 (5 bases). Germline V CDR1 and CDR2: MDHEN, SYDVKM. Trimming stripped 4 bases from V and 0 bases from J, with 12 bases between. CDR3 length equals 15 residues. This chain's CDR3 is CASSYHGGLNTEAFF. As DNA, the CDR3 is TGTGCCAGCAGTTACCACGGGGGTTTGAACACTGAAGCTTTCTTT. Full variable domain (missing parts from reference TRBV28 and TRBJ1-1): DVKVTQSSRYLVKRTGEKVFLECVQDMDHENMFWYRQDPGLGLRLIYFSYDVKMKEKGDIPEGYSVSREKKERFSLILESASTNQTSMYLCASSYHGGLNTEAFFGQGTRLTVV.

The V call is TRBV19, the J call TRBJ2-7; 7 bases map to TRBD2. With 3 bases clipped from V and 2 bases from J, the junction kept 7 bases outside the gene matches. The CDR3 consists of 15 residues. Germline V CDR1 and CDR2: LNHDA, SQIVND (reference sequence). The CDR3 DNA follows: TGTGCCAGTAGTATCCGGCCTAGCGGCCCCTACGAGCAGTACTTC. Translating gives CASSIRPSGPYEQYF.

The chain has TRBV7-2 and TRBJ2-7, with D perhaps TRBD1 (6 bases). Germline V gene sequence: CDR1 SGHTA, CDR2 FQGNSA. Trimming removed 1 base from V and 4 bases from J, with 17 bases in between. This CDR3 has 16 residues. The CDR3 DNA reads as TGTGCCAGCAGCTTAGACCGAGGACAGTCCTTTTACGAGCAGTACTTC. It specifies CASSLDRGQSFYEQYF.

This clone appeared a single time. The CDR3 nucleotides are TGTGCCATCAGTGATTACAGGGAGGTTCAGTACTTC. Encoded protein: CAISDYREVQYF. The chain carries TRBV10-3 and TRBJ2-7, with D tentatively TRBD1 or TRBD2 (6 bases each). The CDR3 consists of 12 residues. V lost 3 bases and J lost 10, with 13 bases in between. Germline CDR1 reads ENHRY; CDR2 reads SYGVKD.